This T cell receptor (beta chain) was identified during a study of blood T cells in healthy people across ages. Notes on this clonotype: Its antigen is not identified.

The CDR3 is made up of 16 amino acids. CDR1 and CDR2 from the germline V gene are MNHEY and SMNVEV (reference sequence). The ends were cut back, 0 bases at V and 4 bases at J, with 15 bases in the middle. Sample-barcoded 5' priming and a J-beta primer mix drove a second PCR of roughly 6 to 12 cycles. A 12-random-nucleotide template-switch adaptor tagged each cDNA molecule. From the 5' RACE reads, TCRdb called clonotypes with MiXCR, one entry per CDR3 protein. The profile covers 1,100,000 or so distinct CDR3 sequences, with under 45% appearing a single time and approximately 17% taken by the ten largest. Study conclusions and caveats: Roughly linear age-related decline in beta diversity appeared, significant by age around 40.

Each sample used at least 6 million PBMCs. Total RNA, at least 6 micrograms per sample, came from PBMCs. The source is a woman aged 60-75 years in good health. Source material: blood. The chain combines TRBV27 with TRBJ2-5; the D gene is possibly TRBD2 (5 bases). CDR3 coding DNA: TGTGCCAGCAGTTTATCTGGGCTAGCAAAACGAGAGACCCAGTACTTC. Translating gives CASSLSGLAKRETQYF.